This T cell receptor beta chain was sequenced for a study of T cell responses to AZD1222 COVID-19 vaccine. Study-level findings and limits: Seropositive status at baseline applied to only six AZD1222 recipients. Possibly, clonal diversity was underestimated; donors were largely white British and included more females.

For this clone: The target antigen is unknown.

The CDR3 loop spans 15 amino acids. V was trimmed by 7 bases and J by 5 bases, leaving 18 bases between them. The germline V gene has CDR1 SNHLY and CDR2 FYNNEI. TCRdb keeps only in-frame clones here, not all; method: immunoSEQ multiplex PCR. The table includes about 150,000 clones, roughly nine tenths detected once. The sample in question was peripheral blood, obtained 28 days after the second AZD1222 dose. The chain joins TRBV2 to TRBJ1-5; a possible D gene is TRBD1 (5 bases). The source is an adult who received the AZD1222 COVID-19 vaccine. CDR3 sequence (DNA): TGTGCCAGCAACCCCGGCAGGGATCAGGATCAGCCCCAGCATTTT. Protein product: CASNPGRDQDQPQHF.